Below, 20 T cell receptor beta chains from the same sample are listed, as sequenced in a study of T-cell reconstitution after alpha-beta-depleted transplantation in children. Preparation of the TCRbeta library was carried out with unique molecular identifiers. TCRdb analysed the PCR reads with MiXCR anew, one entry per CDR3 protein. The sample lists around 25,000 distinct CDR3 sequences; roughly 19% were seen once. The sequencing used PBMCs, mostly from graft donor cells, collected 60 days after TCRalphabeta/CD19-depleted stem cell transplant. The receptors come from a male patient between 2 and 10 years old who had a stem cell transplant for acute lymphoblastic leukemia, so the T cells may come from the graft donor.

The chain is built from TRBV6-5 and TRBJ1-5; D is undetermined. This CDR3 has 14 amino acids. The V gene lost 4 bases and the J gene lost 5 bases, with 12 bases spanning the gap. CDR1 is MNHEY, CDR2 SVGAGI, per germline. This chain's CDR3 is CASSFVGPHQPQHF. The CDR3 bases are TGTGCCAGCAGTTTTGTAGGACCACATCAGCCCCAGCATTTT.

The J gene is TRBJ2-2, the V gene TRBV3-1, with 11 bases fitting TRBD2. V dropped 4 bases and J dropped 4; count of bases not matched to a gene: 5. Germline CDR1 and CDR2: LGHDT and YNNKEL (reference sequence). The CDR3 has 16 amino acids. DNA for the CDR3: TGTGCCAGCAGCCGATTAGCGGGAGGGGGCACCGGGGAGCTGTTTTTT. Protein product: CASSRLAGGGTGELFF.

This clonotype was counted a few times. The chain is built from TRBV20-1 and TRBJ2-3; tentative D call: TRBD2 (6 bases). With 0 bases removed from V and 6 bases from J, the gap between germline ends came to 22 bases. The CDR3 spans 17 residues. In germline, CDR1 is DFQATT, CDR2 SNEGSKA (reference sequence). The CDR3 sequence: CSARDPSGLLHSDTQYF. For the CDR3, the DNA is TGCAGTGCTAGAGACCCCTCGGGACTCCTTCACAGTGATACGCAGTATTTT.

This clonotype was found many times. The rearrangement links TRBV12-3 or TRBV12-4 to TRBJ2-1; 8 bases align to TRBD2. V lost 9 bases, J lost 1 base, and 5 bases stayed unmatched. CDR3 length: 14 amino acids. CDR3 in DNA: TGTGCCAGTAGCGGGACGACTTCCTACAATGAGCAGTTCTTC. Residues: CASSGTTSYNEQFF.

This clonotype was seen ten or more times. The V and J genes are TRBV6-1 and TRBJ2-3, with D maybe TRBD2 (6 bases). This CDR3 is 15 amino acids long. The germline gives CDR1 MNHNS, CDR2 SASEGT. V lost 6 bases and J 2 bases, leaving 15 bases between the germline ends. CDR3: CASSRGTLHTDTQYF. CDR3 DNA: TGTGCCAGCAGCCGAGGGACTTTGCACACAGATACGCAGTATTTT.

The chain links TRBV9 to TRBJ1-4, with D hard to call. Trimming took 0 bases from V and 4 from J, leaving 16 bases between them. CDR1 is SGDLS, CDR2 YYNGEE, per germline. The length of the CDR3 is 17 residues. The CDR3 nucleotides read TGTGCCAGCAGCGTAGGGAGACCACCTCGAGGTAATGAAAAACTGTTTTTT. It translates to CASSVGRPPRGNEKLFF. Complete variable domain (other parts from reference TRBV9 and TRBJ1-4): DSGVTQTPKHLITATGQRVTLRCSPRSGDLSVYWYQQSLDQGLQFLIQYYNGEERAKGNILERFSAQQFPDLHSELNLSSLELGDSALYFCASSVGRPPRGNEKLFFGSGTQLSVL.

This clonotype was counted at least ten times. The rearrangement joins TRBV5-1 to TRBJ2-4; no reliable D call. V was cut by 5 bases and J by 0 bases, with 9 bases left in between. The length of the CDR3 is 14 residues. Germline CDR1 reads SGHRS; CDR2 reads YFSETQ. The CDR3 DNA reads as TGCGCCAGCAGGGAATCACCAGCCAAAAACATTCAGTACTTC. This gives the protein CASRESPAKNIQYF.

CDR3 region: CATSDPTRPSTDTQYF. The CDR3, as DNA: TGTGCCACCAGTGACCCGACTCGACCTAGCACAGATACGCAGTATTTT. The rearrangement links TRBV24-1 to TRBJ2-3; no firm D call. Looked up from germline, CDR1 is KGHDR and CDR2 is SFDVKD. CDR3 length: 16 amino acids. Trimming left V 4 bases short and J 0 bases short, with 13 bases between.

The V and J genes are TRBV7-9 and TRBJ2-5, with D uncertain. Germline-derived CDR1 and CDR2 are SEHNR and FQNEAQ (reference sequence). The CDR3 totals 13 residues. V was trimmed by 5 bases and J by 5 bases, leaving 12 bases between them. CDR3 coding DNA: TGTGCCAGCAGCCCTCAAAACTTGGAGACCCAGTACTTC. Its translation is CASSPQNLETQYF.

This clonotype has a count of ten or more. J is TRBJ2-1 and V is TRBV5-1; 15 bases match TRBD2. Germline V gene sequence: CDR1 SGHRS, CDR2 YFSETQ. Trimming took 3 bases from V and 8 from J; bases not matched to a gene: 6. This CDR3 spans 16 amino acids. CDR3 DNA sequence: TGCGCCAGCAGCTCTTGGACTAGCGGGGGGGGAGATGAGCAGTTCTTC. It codes for CASSSWTSGGGDEQFF. Complete variable domain (other parts from reference TRBV5-1 and TRBJ2-1): KAGVTQTPRYLIKTRGQQVTLSCSPISGHRSVSWYQQTPGQGLQFLFEYFSETQRNKGNFPGRFSGRQFSNSRSEMNVSTLELGDSALYLCASSSWTSGGGDEQFFGPGTRLTVL.

This clonotype occurred many times. The chain carries TRBV3-1 and TRBJ2-7; TRBD1 matches at 8 bases. With 4 bases clipped from V and 9 bases from J, the junction kept 20 bases outside the gene matches. The CDR3 is 17 residues long. Germline loops: CDR1 LGHDT, CDR2 YNNKEL (reference sequence). The CDR3 is CASSPTSSWTGIFRQYF. CDR3 bases: TGTGCCAGCAGCCCTACCTCCTCATGGACAGGGATCTTTAGGCAGTACTTC.

The rearrangement links TRBV7-8 to TRBJ1-5; D might be TRBD1 (5 bases). With 3 bases removed from V and 7 bases from J, the gap between germline ends came to 13 bases. From germline, CDR1 is SGHVS and CDR2 FQNEAQ. This CDR3 has 14 residues. CDR3 bases: TGTGCCAGCAGCTTGCAGGGTTCTAACCAGCCCCAGCATTTT. Translating it yields CASSLQGSNQPQHF.

This clonotype was seen repeatedly, ten times or more. This sequence joins TRBV7-8 and TRBJ2-3; no clear D. The germline CDR1 and CDR2 sequences are SGHVS and FQNEAQ. The CDR3 contains 18 residues. Trimming cost V 0 bases and J 0 bases, with 16 bases left between them. The CDR3 sequence: CASSLAPPGATSTDTQYF. The CDR3 DNA reads as TGTGCCAGCAGCTTAGCCCCCCCAGGAGCCACTAGCACAGATACGCAGTATTTT.

This clonotype came up once. V is TRBV5-3 and J is TRBJ2-7; the D gene is possibly TRBD1 (5 bases). TRBV5-3 is an open reading frame whose function is uncertain. V lost 9 bases, J lost 4 bases, and 20 bases lay in between. The CDR3 totals 14 residues. The CDR3 region has the DNA TGTGCCATGGGCCCCGGGCCAGGGTTATACGAGCAGTACTTC. Protein: CAMGPGPGLYEQYF.

This clonotype has at least ten counts. The gene calls are TRBV11-2 and TRBJ2-5, with TRBD2 as a possible D gene (7 bases). The CDR3 is made up of 15 amino acids. Germline V CDR1 and CDR2: SGHAT, FQNNGV. V dropped 5 bases and J dropped 4 bases, with 17 bases sitting between them. This chain's CDR3 is CASSSTGGSIETQYF. For the CDR3, the DNA is TGTGCCAGCAGCAGCACGGGGGGCTCGATAGAGACCCAGTACTTC.

This clonotype was seen many times. The chain uses TRBV4-3 and TRBJ2-3; no clear D. V shed 1 base and J shed 2 bases, with 10 bases lying between them. The CDR3 runs to 15 residues. CDR1 is LGHNA, CDR2 YSLEER, per germline. As DNA, the CDR3 is TGCGCCAGCAGCCAAGGTAGTTCCGACACAGATACGCAGTATTTT. This codes for CASSQGSSDTDTQYF.

This clonotype was seen only a few times. CDR3 protein: CASSTGGGYNSPLHF. The CDR3 region has the DNA TGTGCCAGTAGTACAGGGGGAGGCTATAATTCACCCCTCCACTTT. The chain uses TRBV19 and TRBJ1-6, with 7 positions matching TRBD1. Germline V gene lookup returns CDR1 LNHDA and CDR2 SQIVND (reference sequence). The CDR3 is 15 residues long. V shed 4 bases and J 3 bases; nucleotides not matched to a gene: 3.

The J gene is TRBJ2-1, the V gene TRBV13; D possibly corresponds to TRBD2 (5 bases). Germline V gene lookup returns CDR1 PRHDT and CDR2 FYEKMQ (reference sequence). Trimming left V 7 bases short and J 6 bases short, with 19 bases between. This CDR3 is built from 15 residues. The CDR3 DNA follows: TGTGCCAGCACCCTCGGGTTCGGGGTTGGCAATGAGCAGTTCTTC. Its protein is CASTLGFGVGNEQFF.

This clonotype has only a few counts. The chain combines TRBV20-1 with TRBJ2-7; D remains ambiguous. The germline gives CDR1 DFQATT, CDR2 SNEGSKA (reference sequence). The CDR3 covers 12 residues. Trimming cost V 1 base and J 3 bases, with 7 bases left between them. Here the CDR3 reads CSARGGSYEQYF. The CDR3 bases are TGCAGTGCTAGAGGAGGCAGCTACGAGCAGTACTTC.

V gene TRBV20-1 combines with J gene TRBJ2-1, with 11 bases identical to TRBD2. Unmatched junction bases numbered 15, after V lost 6 bases and J lost 8 bases. This CDR3 comprises 16 residues. The germline CDR1 and CDR2 sequences are DFQATT and SNEGSKA (reference sequence). The CDR3, as DNA: TGCAGTGCGGGGGGTAGGGCTAGCGGGAGGACCGATGAGCAGTTCTTC. Protein sequence: CSAGGRASGRTDEQFF.